The sequence of this TCR beta chain was determined in a study of T cell changes during pregnancy in multiple sclerosis. The ends were cut back, 2 bases at V and 2 bases at J, with 19 bases in the middle. Germline V gene lookup returns CDR1 MNHEY and CDR2 SMNVEV (reference sequence). CDR3 length: 17 amino acids. This table comes from immunoSEQ multiplex PCR, and its TCRdb copy is limited to in-frame clones, with some not included. The table has roughly 51,000 clones, 85% to 95% seen once; the top ten hold about 5.5%. The sequence was collected from a female donor with multiple sclerosis, enrolled in a pregnancy study. The genes are TRBV27 and TRBJ2-7; D perhaps matches TRBD1 (6 bases). The sequencing here drew on CD8+ T cells from peripheral blood mononuclear cells, taken before pregnancy. As DNA, the CDR3 is TGTGCCAGCAGTTTAAATCCCCTGCGGCAGGGGCCCTACGAGCAGTACTTC. Protein: CASSLNPLRQGPYEQYF.